One and the same sample provided the 29 T cell receptor beta chains below, sequenced in a study of blood T cell repertoires in COVID-19. Clones were read by immunoSEQ multiplex PCR, and TCRdb kept only the in-frame ones, dropping some. Of about 250,000 clones listed, more than 70% are singletons. Sequences were obtained from peripheral blood. The source is a woman in her twenties or thirties with COVID-19, enrolled during active disease.

DNA of the CDR3: TGTGCCAGCCACCTCTCGCGGGATACGCAGTATTTT. Its protein product is CASHLSRDTQYF. The J gene is TRBJ2-3, the V gene TRBV7-9; D remains ambiguous. CDR1 and CDR2 (germline): SEHNR, FQNEAQ (reference sequence). With 8 bases removed from V and 6 bases from J, the gap between germline ends came to 12 bases. CDR3 length equals 12 residues.

The chain links TRBV30 to TRBJ2-7; D is possibly TRBD2 (6 bases). The CDR3 totals 14 residues. Looked up from germline, CDR1 is GTSNPN and CDR2 is SVGIG (reference sequence). Trimming removed 3 bases from V and 6 bases from J, with 18 bases in between. The CDR3 sequence is CAWSKGGGISEQYV. In DNA form, the CDR3 reads TGTGCCTGGAGCAAGGGAGGAGGGATCTCCGAGCAGTACGTC.

This clone was seen once. The chain is built from TRBV19 and TRBJ2-5, with D possibly TRBD1 on 6 matching bases. The germline V gene has CDR1 LNHDA and CDR2 SQIVND (reference sequence). The CDR3 consists of 16 residues. V lost 7 bases, J lost 5 bases, and 23 bases lay in between. CDR3 DNA: TGTGCCAGTAACCCGACAGGCCGAGCGTCCATGGAGACCCAGTACTTC. It codes for CASNPTGRASMETQYF.

In DNA form, the CDR3 reads TGTGCCAGCAGTTCCTGGGTTTGGGGGGATGGCACCGGGGAGCTGTTTTTT. The encoded protein is CASSSWVWGDGTGELFF. This chain connects TRBV28 to TRBJ2-2, with D tentatively TRBD2 (6 bases). In germline, CDR1 is MDHEN, CDR2 SYDVKM. V gave up 4 bases and J gave up 4 bases, with 19 bases separating them. The CDR3 is made up of 17 amino acids.

This chain links TRBV23-1 with TRBJ2-7; 10 nucleotides match TRBD1. TRBV23-1 is labeled an ORF, and its function is uncertain. This CDR3 contains 16 residues. Losses at the gene ends were 0 bases for V and 5 bases for J; bases not matched to a gene: 7. CDR3 nucleotides: TGCGCCAGCAGTCAATCTGACAGGGGGCTCGTGGACGAGCAGTACTTC. Translated, it gives CASSQSDRGLVDEQYF.

This clone was seen only a few times. The V gene is TRBV10-1, the J gene TRBJ2-7, with 7 bases matching TRBD2. Germline CDR1 reads WNHNN; CDR2 reads SYGVQD (reference sequence). The CDR3 totals 14 residues. V dropped 0 bases and J dropped 3; count of bases not matched to a gene: 2. CDR3: CASSESPSGYEQYV. CDR3 nucleotides: TGCGCCAGCAGTGAGTCCCCTAGCGGCTACGAGCAGTACGTC.

This clone was recorded a few times. The J gene is TRBJ2-5, the V gene TRBV6-1; D perhaps matches TRBD2 (6 bases). Trimming left V 1 base short and J 2 bases short, with 11 bases between. The CDR3 is 15 amino acids. Looked up from germline, CDR1 is MNHNS and CDR2 is SASEGT. The CDR3 protein is CASSEGAGRQETQYF. The CDR3 bases are TGTGCCAGCAGTGAAGGTGCGGGGCGACAAGAGACCCAGTACTTC.

The chain carries TRBV6-5 and TRBJ1-4; D remains ambiguous. This CDR3 region has 14 residues. Trimming cost V 6 bases and J 1 base, with 9 bases left between them. Germline V gives CDR1 MNHEY, CDR2 SVGAGI. The CDR3 sequence is CASRNSLTNEKLFF. CDR3 nucleotide sequence: TGTGCCAGCAGAAACAGCCTAACTAATGAAAAACTGTTTTTT.

This clone showed up just once. The rearrangement joins TRBV19 to TRBJ2-3; the D gene is possibly TRBD2 (6 bases). The V end was cut by 6 bases, the J end by 0 bases, with 13 bases between. The V gene's germline CDR1 is LNHDA and CDR2 SQIVND (reference sequence). The length of the CDR3 is 15 residues. As DNA, the CDR3 is TGTGCCAGTAGCAAGCGGCGGGAAAGCACAGATACGCAGTATTTT. This gives the protein CASSKRRESTDTQYF.

This clone was observed once. V is TRBV30 and J is TRBJ2-6, with TRBD1 identical over 8 bases. This CDR3 spans 17 amino acids. CDR1 GTSNPN and CDR2 SVGIG come from the germline V gene (reference sequence). Losses at the gene ends were 0 bases for V and 0 bases for J; bases not matched to a gene: 4. The CDR3 protein is CAWSVTGVSSGANVLTF. The CDR3 region has the DNA TGTGCCTGGAGTGTGACAGGGGTAAGCTCTGGGGCCAACGTCCTGACTTTC.

This clone was seen just once. This sequence joins TRBV4-3 and TRBJ2-2; tentatively, D is TRBD1 (5 bases). CDR1 is LGHNA and CDR2 is YSLEER in the germline V gene. This CDR3 is built from 15 residues. V lost 0 bases and J lost 4, with 9 bases in between. The CDR3 region has the DNA TGCGCCAGCAGCCAAGAGCCTCAGGGCACCGGGGAGCTGTTTTTT. It codes for CASSQEPQGTGELFF.

The genes are TRBV7-2 and TRBJ1-4, with D perhaps matching TRBD1 (6 bases). The germline gives CDR1 SGHTA, CDR2 FQGNSA. The CDR3 has 16 amino acids. V dropped 6 bases and J dropped 8 bases, with 22 bases sitting between them. The CDR3 DNA follows: TGTGCCAGCAGTTCGGCCGCTACAGGGCAAGGCGAAAAACTGTTTTTT. Protein product: CASSSAATGQGEKLFF. The complete variable domain, with remaining parts taken from reference TRBV7-2 and TRBJ1-4, reads GAGVSQSPSNKVTEKGKDVELRCDPISGHTALYWYRQSLGQGLEFLIYFQGNSAPDKSGLPSDRFSAERTGGSVSTLTIQRTQQEDSAVYLCASSSAATGQGEKLFFGSGTQLSVL.

V gene TRBV6-2 or TRBV6-3 combines with J gene TRBJ2-7; 8 nucleotides line up with TRBD1. With 4 bases clipped from V and 1 base from J, the junction kept 3 bases outside the gene matches. This CDR3 spans 14 amino acids. The germline V gene has CDR1 MNHEY and CDR2 SVGEGT. Here the CDR3 DNA reads TGTGCCAGCAGTTCCCGGACAGGGTCCTACGAGCAGTACGTC. Translation: CASSSRTGSYEQYV.

This clone has a handful of counts. The V and J genes are TRBV25-1 and TRBJ1-2; D is undetermined. This CDR3 region has 13 residues. Germline loops: CDR1 MGHDK, CDR2 SYGVNS. Trimming removed 2 bases at V and 7 bases at J, with 11 bases between. The CDR3 reads CASSEREGGGYTF. As DNA, the CDR3 is TGTGCCAGCAGTGAACGGGAAGGAGGTGGCTACACCTTC.

The table lists this clone with a few counts. The chain couples TRBV6-5 to TRBJ1-5; possible D gene TRBD1, 6 bases. Trimming pared 6 bases from V and 6 bases from J, leaving 18 bases between. The CDR3 covers 15 residues. CDR1 is MNHEY and CDR2 is SVGAGI in the germline V gene. CDR3 sequence: CASSPNGGASQPQHF. DNA for the CDR3: TGTGCCAGCAGCCCAAACGGGGGGGCGAGTCAGCCCCAGCATTTT.

The count of this clone is one. The gene calls are TRBV28 and TRBJ2-7; no reliable D call. CDR1 is MDHEN, CDR2 SYDVKM, per germline. This CDR3 region has 15 residues. Trimming removed 2 bases from V and 6 bases from J, with 17 bases in between. The CDR3 DNA follows: TGTGCCAGCAGTTTAATGGGCCTTCAGCCGTTCGAGCAGTACTTC. This translates into CASSLMGLQPFEQYF.

This clone was found once. This chain joins TRBV10-1 and TRBJ2-3; D gene ambiguous. The CDR3 totals 16 residues. V was shortened by 2 bases and J by 8 bases, with 20 bases between the two germline ends. CDR1 and CDR2 from the germline V gene are WNHNN and SYGVQD (reference sequence). The CDR3 DNA follows: TGCGCCAGCAGTGAGGACTCCACTACGAGCTCGGGTACGCAGTATTTT. It codes for CASSEDSTTSSGTQYF.

This clone appeared a few times. V gene TRBV7-2 combines with J gene TRBJ2-4, with D possibly being TRBD1 (6 bases). The CDR3 is 16 amino acids. Germline loops: CDR1 SGHTA, CDR2 FQGNSA. Trimming removed 0 bases at V and 0 bases at J, with 9 bases between. CDR3 DNA sequence: TGTGCCAGCAGCTTAGCAGCGACAGGAGCCAAAAACATTCAGTACTTC. Encoded protein: CASSLAATGAKNIQYF.

The gene calls are TRBV7-9 and TRBJ2-5, with a tentative D call TRBD2 (5 bases). V was clipped by 2 bases and J by 5 bases, with 12 bases between them. Per germline, CDR1 SEHNR and CDR2 FQNEAQ (reference sequence). The CDR3 spans 14 residues. Here the CDR3 reads CASSLMGGLETQYF. The DNA for the CDR3 is TGTGCCAGCAGCTTAATGGGCGGGTTGGAGACCCAGTACTTC.

The V gene is TRBV9, the J gene TRBJ2-5, with a tentative D call TRBD2 (6 bases). This CDR3 spans 14 amino acids. Trimming took 3 bases from V and 4 from J, leaving 13 bases between them. Germline-derived CDR1 and CDR2 are SGDLS and YYNGEE. The CDR3 loop is CASSAEEGPETQYF. In nucleotides, the CDR3 is TGTGCCAGCAGCGCCGAGGAGGGGCCAGAGACCCAGTACTTC.

This chain connects TRBV6-2 or TRBV6-3 to TRBJ2-1; weak D call: TRBD2 (6 bases). The germline gives CDR1 MNHEY, CDR2 SVGEGT. Trimming left V 0 bases short and J 6 bases short, with 12 bases between. The CDR3 sequence is 15 residues long. The CDR3 loop reads CASSYSLMGLNEQFF. CDR3 in DNA: TGTGCCAGCAGTTACTCGCTGATGGGACTCAATGAGCAGTTCTTC.

The chain combines TRBV11-2 with TRBJ2-5; possibly TRBD2 for D (6 bases). CDR3 length: 15 amino acids. Germline V gene sequence: CDR1 SGHAT, CDR2 FQNNGV. Trimming removed 6 bases from V and 1 base from J, with 15 bases in between. The CDR3 spells CASSPGLELQETQYF. CDR3 nucleotides: TGTGCCAGCAGTCCGGGACTCGAACTCCAAGAGACCCAGTACTTC.

The V call is TRBV6-5, the J call TRBJ2-7; a weak D match, TRBD2 (6 bases). The germline gives CDR1 MNHEY, CDR2 SVGAGI. Trimming took 4 bases from V and 3 from J, leaving 10 bases between them. This CDR3 comprises 13 residues. CDR3 region: CASSFGGVYEQYF. CDR3 bases: TGTGCCAGCAGTTTCGGGGGAGTCTACGAGCAGTACTTC.

This clone was seen just once. The chain has TRBV5-5 and TRBJ1-5; D ambiguous. Germline-derived CDR1 and CDR2 are SGHKS and YYEKEE (reference sequence). V lost 0 bases to trimming and J lost 0 bases, with 16 bases between them. The CDR3 has 18 residues. The CDR3 DNA follows: TGTGCCAGCAGCTTGGACCCCGGAATGACAATTAGCAATCAGCCCCAGCATTTT. Translation gives CASSLDPGMTISNQPQHF.

The chain couples TRBV24-1 to TRBJ2-7, with 11 nucleotides matching TRBD1. The V and J ends lost 5 bases and 5 bases, in that order; junction bases with no gene match: 7. Germline CDR1 and CDR2: KGHDR and SFDVKD. The CDR3 covers 15 residues. The CDR3 here is CATSGAGQGANEQYF. The CDR3 nucleotides read TGTGCCACCAGTGGGGCTGGACAGGGGGCGAACGAGCAGTACTTC.

V and J are TRBV25-1 and TRBJ1-5, with 9 bases that match TRBD1. CDR1 and CDR2 (germline): MGHDK, SYGVNS. V lost 2 bases to trimming and J lost 6 bases; unmatched junction nucleotides: 5. The CDR3 totals 15 residues. For the CDR3, the DNA is TGTGCCAGCAGTGAAGGGGACAGGGAGCTTCAGCCCCAGCATTTT. Its translation is CASSEGDRELQPQHF.

The V call is TRBV9, the J call TRBJ2-2; 11 nucleotides agree with TRBD2. Germline trimming cut 0 bases from V and 4 bases from J; bases unmatched to any gene: 2. The CDR3 length is 16 residues. CDR1 and CDR2 from the germline V gene are SGDLS and YYNGEE. The DNA of the CDR3 is TGTGCCAGCAGCGTAGAACTAGCGGGAGCCACCGGGGAGCTGTTTTTT. Translation gives CASSVELAGATGELFF.

The CDR3 spells CASSYPPSKSSYEQYF. As DNA, the CDR3 is TGTGCCAGCAGTTACCCCCCATCTAAAAGCTCCTACGAGCAGTACTTC. The chain recombines TRBV6-2 or TRBV6-3 with TRBJ2-7; D gene uncertain. V gave up 2 bases and J gave up 0 bases, with 14 bases separating them. The CDR3 is made up of 16 amino acids. The germline gives CDR1 MNHEY, CDR2 SVGEGT.

This clone was counted between two and nine times. The rearrangement links TRBV19 to TRBJ2-5, with 7 bases that match TRBD1. CDR1 is LNHDA, CDR2 SQIVND, per germline (reference sequence). This CDR3 comprises 13 residues. J lost 5 bases, V lost 4 bases, and 4 bases had no gene match. CDR3 sequence: CASSTTGSETQYF. Written as DNA, the CDR3 is TGTGCCAGTAGTACGACAGGGTCCGAGACCCAGTACTTC.